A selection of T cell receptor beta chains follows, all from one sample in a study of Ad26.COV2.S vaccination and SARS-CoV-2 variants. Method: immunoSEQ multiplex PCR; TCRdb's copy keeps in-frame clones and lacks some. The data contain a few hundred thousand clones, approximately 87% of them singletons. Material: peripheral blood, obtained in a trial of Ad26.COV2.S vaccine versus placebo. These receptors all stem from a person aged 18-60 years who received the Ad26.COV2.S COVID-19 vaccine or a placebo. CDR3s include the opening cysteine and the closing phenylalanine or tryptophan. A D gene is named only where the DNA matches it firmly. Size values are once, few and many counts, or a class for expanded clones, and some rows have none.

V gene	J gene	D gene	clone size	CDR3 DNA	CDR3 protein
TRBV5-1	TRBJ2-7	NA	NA	TGCGCCAGCAGCTTTGGGCGAAGTCCTGTAACATCCTACGAGCAGTACTTC	CASSFGRSPVTSYEQYF
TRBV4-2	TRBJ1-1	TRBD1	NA	TGTGCCAGCAGCCAGAGACTGACAGGGGCCACTGAAGCTTTCTTT	CASSQRLTGATEAFF
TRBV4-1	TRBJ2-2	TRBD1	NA	TGCGCCAGCAGCCAAGGGGGGACAGGTTACACCGGGGAGCTGTTTTTT	CASSQGGTGYTGELFF
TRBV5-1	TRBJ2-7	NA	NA	TGCGCCAGCACTAGGATCGGCTCCTACGAGCAGTACTTC	CASTRIGSYEQYF
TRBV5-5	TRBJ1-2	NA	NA	TGTGCCAGCAGCTCCCAAGGGAACTATGGCTACACCTTC	CASSSQGNYGYTF
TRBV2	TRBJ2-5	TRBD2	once	TGTGCCAGCAGTGTACGGGAGGGCCTTATCGCGAGAGAGACCCAGTACTTC	CASSVREGLIARETQYF
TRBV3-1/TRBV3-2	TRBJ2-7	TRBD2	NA	TGTGCCAGCAGCCAAGGTCCGGGACTAGCGGGGCTCTCGTACGAGCAGTACTTC	CASSQGPGLAGLSYEQYF
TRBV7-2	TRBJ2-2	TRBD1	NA	TGTGCCAGCAGCTCACGACAGGGTGGGATGGGCACCGGGGAGCTGTTTTTT	CASSSRQGGMGTGELFF
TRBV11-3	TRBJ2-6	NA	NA	TGTGCCAGCAGCTTAGGTGTGAGCTCTGGGGCCAACGTCCTGACTTTC	CASSLGVSSGANVLTF
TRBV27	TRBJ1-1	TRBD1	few	TGTGCCAGCAGTTTCTTGGGACAGGGGCGACAAGCTTTCTTT	CASSFLGQGRQAFF
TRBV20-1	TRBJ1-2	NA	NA	TGCAGTGCTAGTTCCCTTGGTCCCGTGAACTATGGCTACACCTTC	CSASSLGPVNYGYTF
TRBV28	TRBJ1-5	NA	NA	TGTGCCAGCAGGTGGGGGGTCAATCAGCCCCAGCATTTT	CASRWGVNQPQHF
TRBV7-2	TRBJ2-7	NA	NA	TGTGCCAGCAGCTTACTAAGGGAGCAGTACTTC	CASSLLREQYF
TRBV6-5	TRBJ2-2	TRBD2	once	TGTGCCAGTACAGCTGGACTAGCGAACACCGGGGAGCTGTTTTTT	CASTAGLANTGELFF
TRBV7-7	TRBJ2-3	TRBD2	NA	TGTGCTAGCAGCTTTAGCGGGGGGCCCACAGATACGCAGTATTTT	CASSFSGGPTDTQYF
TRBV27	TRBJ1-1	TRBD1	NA	TGTGCCAGCAGTTTCACCACAGGGGGCGTTACTGAAGCTTTCTTT	CASSFTTGGVTEAFF
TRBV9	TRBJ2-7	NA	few	TGTGCCAGCAGCTTCCGACAGGACTCCTACGAGCAGTACTTC	CASSFRQDSYEQYF
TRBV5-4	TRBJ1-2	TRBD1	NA	TGTGCCAGCAGCTGGGGACAGGGGGCTGGTGGCTACACCTTC	CASSWGQGAGGYTF
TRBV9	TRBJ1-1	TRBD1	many	TGTGCCAGCAGCGTAGGGACAGGTCTGAACACTGAAGCTTTCTTT	CASSVGTGLNTEAFF
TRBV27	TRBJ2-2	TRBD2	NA	TGTGCCAGCAGTTTAGAAGTTCCGGGACTAGCGCCGAACACCGGGGAGCTGTTTTTT	CASSLEVPGLAPNTGELFF
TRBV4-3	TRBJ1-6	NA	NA	TGCGCCAGCAGCCAGGATCCCGGGGGCTATTCACCCCTCCACTTT	CASSQDPGGYSPLHF
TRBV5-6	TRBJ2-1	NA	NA	TGTGCCAGCAGCTTGGGACCCCCAGCCTACAATGAGCAGTTCTTC	CASSLGPPAYNEQFF
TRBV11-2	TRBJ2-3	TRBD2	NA	TGTGCCAGCAGCACCACGCTAGCGGGAGTCGTAGATACGCAGTATTTT	CASSTTLAGVVDTQYF
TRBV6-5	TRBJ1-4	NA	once	TGTGCCAGCAGTTACTCCATGGCGGGTTACGAAAAACTGTTTTTT	CASSYSMAGYEKLFF
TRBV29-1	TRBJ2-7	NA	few	TGCAGCGTTGATACAGGGACTGGGGAGCAGTACTTC	CSVDTGTGEQYF
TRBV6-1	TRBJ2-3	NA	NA	TGTGCCAGCAGTGAGTGGGCACGGCGAAGCACAGATACGCAGTATTTT	CASSEWARRSTDTQYF
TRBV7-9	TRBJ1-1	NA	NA	TGTGCCAGCAGCTTAGGGGCGTTCGGTGGCACTGAAGCTTTCTTT	CASSLGAFGGTEAFF
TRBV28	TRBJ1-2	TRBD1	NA	TGTGCCAGCAGTTCCGATGTCGGGACAGGGGACTATGGCTACACCTTC	CASSSDVGTGDYGYTF
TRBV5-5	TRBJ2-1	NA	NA	TGTGCCAGCAGCTTGGCCGTTAGCTCCTACAATGAGCAGTTCTTC	CASSLAVSSYNEQFF